This entry lists 9 T cell receptor beta chains sequenced from one sample in a study of T-cell memory formation after mild COVID-19. TCRdb processed the 5' RACE reads anew with MiXCR; each CDR3 protein has one entry. There are roughly 190,000 distinct CDR3 sequences in the sample; roughly 10% occur only once, and roughly 3.2% lies in the top ten. Source material: PBMCs or a T cell subset sorted from them (not recorded which). The receptors come from a man between 18 and 35 years old who had mild COVID-19 (a few samples of this study predate the infection). Cell type and time point are not known.

The chain combines TRBV6-1 with TRBJ1-2; unclear D gene. This CDR3 contains 13 residues. Trimming took 6 bases from V and 9 from J, leaving 17 bases between them. CDR1 and CDR2 (germline): MNHNS, SASEGT. The CDR3 coding sequence is TGTGCCAGCAGCCCAAGGCGGGAAGGGAGCTACACCTTC. Protein: CASSPRREGSYTF.

This clonotype was detected only a few times. The gene calls are TRBV3-2 and TRBJ1-1; the D call of TRBD1 is as the table states it, not checked on the DNA. TRBV3-2 is listed as a pseudogene. CDR3 length: 18 residues. The CDR3 protein is CASSPPYGGQGRNTEAFF. CDR3 DNA sequence: TGTGCCAGCAGCCCCCCTTACGGCGGCCAGGGGCGTAACACTGAAGCTTTCTTT.

This clonotype showed up many times. The chain combines TRBV4-3 with TRBJ2-7; D perhaps matches TRBD2 (6 bases). The CDR3 spans 13 residues. In germline, CDR1 is LGHNA, CDR2 YSLEER. V gave up 1 base and J gave up 4 bases, with 8 bases separating them. The CDR3 coding sequence is TGCGCCAGCAGCCAAGCGGGGGAATACGAGCAGTACTTC. Translated: CASSQAGEYEQYF.

The chain carries TRBV7-9 and TRBJ2-5; 7 bases agree with TRBD1. CDR3 length equals 15 residues. Germline CDR1 SEHNR, CDR2 FQNEAQ (reference sequence). The trim removed 8 bases at V and 3 bases at J, leaving 12 bases unmatched. CDR3 residues: CASSLYGTAEETQYF. In DNA, the CDR3 is TGTGCCAGCTCCCTGTACGGGACAGCGGAAGAGACCCAGTACTTC.

This clonotype has a handful of counts. V usage is TRBV9 and J usage is TRBJ2-7, with D uncertain. The V gene lost 0 bases and the J gene lost 2 bases, with 12 bases spanning the gap. The germline V gene has CDR1 SGDLS and CDR2 YYNGEE. CDR3 length: 15 residues. CDR3 in DNA: TGTGCCAGCAGCGTAGACGCAAAAAGTGCCTACGAGCAGTACTTC. Its translation: CASSVDAKSAYEQYF.

There are a few counts of this clonotype. The chain joins TRBV29-1 to TRBJ2-1, with TRBD1 as a possible D gene (5 bases). This CDR3 is built from 14 residues. Germline assignment: CDR1 SQVTM and CDR2 ANQGSEA. Trimming cost V 6 bases and J 0 bases, with 12 bases left between them. CDR3 loop: CSVVGQGSYNEQFF. The DNA of the CDR3 is TGCAGCGTAGTCGGGCAGGGCTCCTACAATGAGCAGTTCTTC.

The chain joins TRBV7-2 to TRBJ2-7; no definite D call. This CDR3 comprises 11 residues. The ends were cut back, 1 base at V and 10 bases at J, with 8 bases in the middle. Looked up from germline, CDR1 is SGHTA and CDR2 is FQGNSA. This CDR3 is CASSLGSSQYF. The CDR3 nucleotides are TGTGCCAGCAGCTTAGGCTCCTCCCAGTACTTC.

This clonotype was observed a few times. V is TRBV29-1 and J is TRBJ2-5; no clear D. Germline CDR1 is SQVTM and CDR2 is ANQGSEA. The V gene lost 5 bases and the J gene lost 0 bases, with 13 bases spanning the gap. The CDR3 has 14 amino acids. The CDR3 DNA is TGCAGCGTTTCCCAGAGTTTGTACCAAGAGACCCAGTACTTC. This codes for CSVSQSLYQETQYF.

This clonotype was counted a few times. V usage is TRBV7-3 and J usage is TRBJ2-7; 7 bases are a match to TRBD2. The CDR3 sequence is 15 residues long. Germline V CDR1 and CDR2: SGHTA, FQGTGA. Trimming at V came to 1 base and at J to 2 bases, leaving 5 bases not matched to a gene. The CDR3 DNA sequence: TGTGCCAGCAGCTTAAGGGGAGGGGATCCCTACGAGCAGTACTTC. This gives the protein CASSLRGGDPYEQYF.